The clone carrying this TCR beta chain occurred once. Repertoires were generated with immunoSEQ multiplex PCR, while TCRdb's copy carries only in-frame clones and drops some. Of approximately 300,000 clones in the sample, approximately 84% were seen once. This sample is part of a study of blood T cell repertoires in COVID-19. Study information: The United States, Italy and Spain supplied acute and convalescent COVID-19 samples.

The CDR3 has 13 amino acids. Germline CDR1 is SGHRS and CDR2 is YFSETQ. Trimming stripped 3 bases from V and 6 bases from J, with 13 bases between. The sequenced material came from PBMCs or T cells enriched from blood (not recorded which). The source of this sequence is a woman between 18 and 29 years old who had recovered from COVID-19. The rearrangement uses TRBV5-1 and TRBJ2-7; the D is unclear. The CDR3 DNA is TGCGCCAGCAGCTCAACCATGAGAGGCGAGCAGTACTTC. The encoded protein is CASSSTMRGEQYF.